The 5 T cell receptor beta chains below come from one sample, sequenced in a study of T cell responses to AZD1222 COVID-19 vaccine. Assay: immunoSEQ multiplex PCR; the TCRdb copy retains only in-frame clones and omits some. The data show 150,000 to 200,000 clones, approximately 90% seen once. The source material was peripheral blood, sampled 28 days after the second AZD1222 dose. These receptor sequences come from an adult who received the AZD1222 COVID-19 vaccine.

This clone was counted only a few times. The chain is built from TRBV27 and TRBJ1-5; no clear D. V was pared by 3 bases and J by 2 bases, with 5 bases between. The CDR3 totals 13 residues. CDR1 is MNHEY, CDR2 SMNVEV, per germline (reference sequence). The CDR3 DNA is TGTGCCAGCAGTTTTGGCGGCAATCAGCCCCAGCATTTT. Encoded protein: CASSFGGNQPQHF.

This chain joins TRBV12-3 or TRBV12-4 and TRBJ2-7; no clear D gene. The V end was cut by 3 bases, the J end by 5 bases, with 5 bases between. CDR3 length equals 11 residues. The CDR3 coding sequence is TGTGCCAGCAGTTTTAGGGACGAGCAGTACTTC. Translating gives CASSFRDEQYF.

The chain couples TRBV9 to TRBJ2-1; the D is unclear. The length of the CDR3 is 16 residues. Trimming removed 2 bases at V and 0 bases at J, with 12 bases between. The germline V gene encodes CDR1 SGDLS and CDR2 YYNGEE. The chain's CDR3 is CASSVEPSSSYNEQFF. The CDR3 DNA reads as TGTGCCAGCAGCGTCGAGCCTAGTAGCTCCTACAATGAGCAGTTCTTC.

The V call is TRBV6-4, the J call TRBJ2-1; TRBD1 matches at 10 bases. The CDR3 is 15 residues long. The junction had 8 bases not matched to a gene; V was cut back by 3 bases and J by 9 bases. CDR1 MRHNA and CDR2 SNTAGT come from the germline V gene. The CDR3 here is CASSDQGQGVGEQFF. CDR3 DNA: TGTGCCAGCAGTGATCAAGGACAGGGGGTCGGTGAGCAGTTCTTC.

The genes are TRBV6-5 and TRBJ1-2; D gene ambiguous. Germline lookup yields CDR1 MNHEY and CDR2 SVGAGI. This CDR3 comprises 11 residues. The CDR3 nucleotides are TGTCCAAACACGTTGACATATGGCTACACCTTC. Its translation: CPNTLTYGYTF.